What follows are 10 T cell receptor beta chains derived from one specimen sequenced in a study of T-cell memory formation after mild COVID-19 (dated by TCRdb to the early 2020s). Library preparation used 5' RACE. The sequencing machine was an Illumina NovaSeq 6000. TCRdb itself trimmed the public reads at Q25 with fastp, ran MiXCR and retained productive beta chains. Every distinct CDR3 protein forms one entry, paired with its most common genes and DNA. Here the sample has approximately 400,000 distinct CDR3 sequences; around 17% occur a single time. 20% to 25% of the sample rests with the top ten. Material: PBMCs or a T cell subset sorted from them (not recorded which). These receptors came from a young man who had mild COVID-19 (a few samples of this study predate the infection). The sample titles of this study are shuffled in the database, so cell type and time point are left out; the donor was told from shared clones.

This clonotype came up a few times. CDR3 amino acids: CASSQDRGGRTDTQYF. The CDR3 nucleotides read TGCGCCAGCAGCCAAGATCGGGGCGGACGCACAGATACGCAGTATTTT. The chain joins TRBV4-3 to TRBJ2-3; perhaps D is TRBD1 or TRBD2 (5 bases each). Germline CDR1 reads LGHNA; CDR2 reads YSLEER. Trimming removed 0 bases from V and 1 base from J, with 11 bases in between. This CDR3 is 16 amino acids long.

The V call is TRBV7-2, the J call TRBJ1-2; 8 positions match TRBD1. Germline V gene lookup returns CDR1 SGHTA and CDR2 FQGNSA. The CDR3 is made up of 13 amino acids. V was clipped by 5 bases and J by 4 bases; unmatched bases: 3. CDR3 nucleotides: TGTGCCAGCAGCGGGGACAGGATCTATGGCTACACCTTC. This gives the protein CASSGDRIYGYTF.

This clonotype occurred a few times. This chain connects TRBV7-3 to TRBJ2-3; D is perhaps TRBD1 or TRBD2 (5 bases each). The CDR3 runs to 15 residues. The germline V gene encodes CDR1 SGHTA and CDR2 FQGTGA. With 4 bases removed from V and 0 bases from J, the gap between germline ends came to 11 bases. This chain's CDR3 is CASSSTEGSTDTQYF. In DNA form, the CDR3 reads TGTGCCAGCAGCTCCACAGAGGGGAGCACAGATACGCAGTATTTT.

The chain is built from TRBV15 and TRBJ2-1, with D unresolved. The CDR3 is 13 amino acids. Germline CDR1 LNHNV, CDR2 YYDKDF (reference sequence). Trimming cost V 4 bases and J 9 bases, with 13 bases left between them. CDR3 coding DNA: TGTGCCACCAGCACGAGCAGGATTGGTGAGCAGTTCTTC. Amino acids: CATSTSRIGEQFF.

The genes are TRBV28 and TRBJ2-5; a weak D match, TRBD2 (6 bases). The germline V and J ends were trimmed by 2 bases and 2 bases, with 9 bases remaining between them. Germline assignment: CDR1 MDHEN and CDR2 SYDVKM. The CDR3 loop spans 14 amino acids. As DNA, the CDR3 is TGTGCCAGCAGTTTACTAGCGAATCAAGAGACCCAGTACTTC. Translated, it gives CASSLLANQETQYF.

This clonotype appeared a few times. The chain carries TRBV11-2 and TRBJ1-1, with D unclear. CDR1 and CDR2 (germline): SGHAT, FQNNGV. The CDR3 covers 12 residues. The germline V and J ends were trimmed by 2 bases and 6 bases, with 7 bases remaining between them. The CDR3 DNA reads TGTGCCAGCAGCTTAACCAGACCTGAAGCTTTCTTT. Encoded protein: CASSLTRPEAFF.

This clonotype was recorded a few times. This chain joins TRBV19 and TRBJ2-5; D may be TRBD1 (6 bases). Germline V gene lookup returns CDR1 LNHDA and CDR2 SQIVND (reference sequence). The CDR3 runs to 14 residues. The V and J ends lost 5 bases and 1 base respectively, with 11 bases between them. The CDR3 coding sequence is TGTGCCAGTAGTTTGAACAGGGCCCAAGAGACCCAGTACTTC. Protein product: CASSLNRAQETQYF. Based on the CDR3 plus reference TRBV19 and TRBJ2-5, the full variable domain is DGGITQSPKYLFRKEGQNVTLSCEQNLNHDAMYWYRQDPGQGLRLIYYSQIVNDFQKGDIAEGYSVSREKKESFPLTVTSAQKNPTAFYLCASSLNRAQETQYFGPGTRLLVL.

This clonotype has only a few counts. CDR3: CASSPPGLGVDTQYF. The CDR3 DNA is TGTGCCAGCAGCCCACCGGGACTAGGGGTAGATACGCAGTATTTT. The rearrangement uses TRBV7-9 and TRBJ2-3; the match to TRBD2 covers 8 bases. Germline assignment: CDR1 SEHNR and CDR2 FQNEAQ (reference sequence). V dropped 5 bases and J dropped 5; count of bases not matched to a gene: 9. The CDR3 is 15 amino acids.

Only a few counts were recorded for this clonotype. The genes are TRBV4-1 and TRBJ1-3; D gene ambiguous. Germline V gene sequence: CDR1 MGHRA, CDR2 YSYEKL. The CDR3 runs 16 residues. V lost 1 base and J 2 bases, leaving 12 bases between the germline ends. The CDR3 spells CASSQGTAGPGNTIYF. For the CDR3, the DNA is TGCGCCAGCAGCCAAGGGACGGCTGGGCCTGGAAACACCATATATTTT.

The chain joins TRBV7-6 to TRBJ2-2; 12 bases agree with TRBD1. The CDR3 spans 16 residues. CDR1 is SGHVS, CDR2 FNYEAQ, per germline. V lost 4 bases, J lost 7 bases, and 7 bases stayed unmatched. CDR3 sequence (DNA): TGTGCCAGCAGCTCAGGGACAGGGGGCTCCCGCGGGGAGCTGTTTTTT. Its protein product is CASSSGTGGSRGELFF.